This T cell receptor (beta chain) was profiled in a study of cytomegalovirus exposure and HLA in healthy donors. This clone has only a few counts. Its antigen remains unknown. Trimming removed 4 bases at V and 0 bases at J, with 10 bases between. Germline V lookup: CDR1 KGHSH, CDR2 LQKENI. This CDR3 region has 15 residues. The PCR was carried out with 60 Vbeta primers and 13 Jbeta primers. Generated by immunoSEQ multiplex PCR, the TCRdb table keeps only in-frame clones and is missing some. The sample includes roughly 80,000 clones, around three quarters of them seen just once. Overall study results and limits: When a later analysis was performed, an Asian-associated ancestry cluster reportedly had fewer N-insertions than the roughly 630-donor mean. High specificity and sensitivity for cytomegalovirus status were reported for the classifier. Most sequenced TCRs were rare (though some public TCRs occurred in many donors). Confirmation in vitro established that a few CMV-associated chains were specific for CMV antigens.

The clonotype comes from a man aged 35 to 55 in good health and CMV-seronegative. V and J are TRBV18 and TRBJ1-3, with a weak D call TRBD1 (5 bases). The sequenced material came from PBMCs. This CDR3 reads CASSLWGTSGNTIYF. Written as DNA, the CDR3 is TGTGCCAGCTCACTCTGGGGCACCTCTGGAAACACCATATATTTT.